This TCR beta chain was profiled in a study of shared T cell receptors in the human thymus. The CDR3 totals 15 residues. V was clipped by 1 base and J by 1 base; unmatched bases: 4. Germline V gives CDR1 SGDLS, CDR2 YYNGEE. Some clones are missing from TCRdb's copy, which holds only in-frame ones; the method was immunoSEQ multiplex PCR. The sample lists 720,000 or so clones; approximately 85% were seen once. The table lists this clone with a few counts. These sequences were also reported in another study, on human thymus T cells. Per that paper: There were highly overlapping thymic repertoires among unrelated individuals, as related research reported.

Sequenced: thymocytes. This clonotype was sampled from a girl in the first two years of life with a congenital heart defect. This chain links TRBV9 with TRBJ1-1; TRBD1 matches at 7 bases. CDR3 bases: TGTGCCAGCAGCGTACCGGACAGGAGGAACACTGAAGCTTTCTTT. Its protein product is CASSVPDRRNTEAFF.